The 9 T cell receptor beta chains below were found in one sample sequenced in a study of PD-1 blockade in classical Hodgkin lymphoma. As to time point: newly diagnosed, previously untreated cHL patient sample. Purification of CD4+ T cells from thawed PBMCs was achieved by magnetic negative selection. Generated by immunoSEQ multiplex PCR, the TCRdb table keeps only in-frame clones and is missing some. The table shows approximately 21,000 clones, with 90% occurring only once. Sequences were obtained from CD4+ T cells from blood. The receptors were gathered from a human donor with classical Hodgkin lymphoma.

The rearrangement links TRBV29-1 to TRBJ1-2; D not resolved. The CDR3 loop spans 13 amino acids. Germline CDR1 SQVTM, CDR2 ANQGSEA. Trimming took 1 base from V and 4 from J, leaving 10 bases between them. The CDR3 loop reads CSVEAAEAYGYTF. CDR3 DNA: TGCAGCGTTGAAGCGGCAGAAGCCTATGGCTACACCTTC.

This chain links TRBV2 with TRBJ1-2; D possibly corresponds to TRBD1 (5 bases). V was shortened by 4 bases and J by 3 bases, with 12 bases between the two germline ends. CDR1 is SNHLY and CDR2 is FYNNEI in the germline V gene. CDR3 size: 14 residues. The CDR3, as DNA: TGTGCCAGCAGTGTGGGGCGGCAGGACTATGGCTACACCTTC. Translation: CASSVGRQDYGYTF. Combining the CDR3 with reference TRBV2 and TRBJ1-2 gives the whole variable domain EPEVTQTPSHQVTQMGQEVILRCVPISNHLYFYWYRQILGQKVEFLVSFYNNEISEKSEIFDDQFSVERPDGSNFTLKIRSTKLEDSAMYFCASSVGRQDYGYTFGSGTRLTVV.

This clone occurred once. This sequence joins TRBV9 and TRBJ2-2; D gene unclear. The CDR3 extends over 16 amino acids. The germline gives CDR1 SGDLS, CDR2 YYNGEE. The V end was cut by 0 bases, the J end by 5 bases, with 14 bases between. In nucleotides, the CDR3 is TGTGCCAGCAGCGTAGCACCTCCCCCGAGTACCGGGGAGCTGTTTTTT. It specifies CASSVAPPPSTGELFF.

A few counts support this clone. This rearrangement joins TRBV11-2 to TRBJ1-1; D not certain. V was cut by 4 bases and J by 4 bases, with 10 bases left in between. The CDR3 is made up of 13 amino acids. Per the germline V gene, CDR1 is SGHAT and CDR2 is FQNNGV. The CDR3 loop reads CASSSVWITEAFF. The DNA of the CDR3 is TGTGCCAGCAGCTCCGTCTGGATCACTGAAGCTTTCTTT.

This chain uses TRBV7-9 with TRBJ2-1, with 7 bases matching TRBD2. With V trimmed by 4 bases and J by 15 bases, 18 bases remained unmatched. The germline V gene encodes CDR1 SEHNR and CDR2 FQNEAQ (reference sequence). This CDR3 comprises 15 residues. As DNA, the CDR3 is TGTGCCAGCAGCTCCTACCAGAGGGGCGGGAGCGCCCCGTTCTTC. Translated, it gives CASSSYQRGGSAPFF. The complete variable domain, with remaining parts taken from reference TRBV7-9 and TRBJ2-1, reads DTGVSQNPRHKITKRGQNVTFRCDPISEHNRLYWYRQTLGQGPEFLTYFQNEAQLEKSRLLSDRFSAERPKGSFSTLEIQRTEQGDSAMYLCASSSYQRGGSAPFFGPGTRLTVL.

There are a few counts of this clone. CDR3 DNA sequence: TGTGCCAGCAGTTCGGGACAGGGGTCTGGCGAGCAGTACTTC. It codes for CASSSGQGSGEQYF. The V and J genes are TRBV27 and TRBJ2-7; 10 nucleotides match TRBD1. Germline lookup yields CDR1 MNHEY and CDR2 SMNVEV (reference sequence). The CDR3 extends over 14 amino acids. V lost 4 bases, J lost 6 bases, and 6 bases stayed unmatched.

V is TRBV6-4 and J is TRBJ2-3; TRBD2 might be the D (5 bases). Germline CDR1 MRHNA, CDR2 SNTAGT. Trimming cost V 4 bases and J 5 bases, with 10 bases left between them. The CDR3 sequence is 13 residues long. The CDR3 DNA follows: TGTGCCAGCAGTGTAAGCGGCCGAGATACGCAGTATTTT. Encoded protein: CASSVSGRDTQYF.

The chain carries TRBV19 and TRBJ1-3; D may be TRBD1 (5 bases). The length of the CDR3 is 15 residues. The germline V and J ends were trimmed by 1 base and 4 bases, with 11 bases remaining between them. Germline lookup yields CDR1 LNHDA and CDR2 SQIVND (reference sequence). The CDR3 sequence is CASSIADNSGNTIYF. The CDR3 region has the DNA TGTGCCAGTAGTATAGCGGACAATTCGGGAAACACCATATATTTT.

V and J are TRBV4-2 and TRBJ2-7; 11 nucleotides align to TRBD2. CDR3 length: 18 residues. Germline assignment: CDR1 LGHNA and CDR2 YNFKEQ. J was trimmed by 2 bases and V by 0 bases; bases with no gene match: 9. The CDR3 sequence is CASSQDLATSGVPYEQYF. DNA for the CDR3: TGTGCCAGCAGCCAAGATCTAGCGACTAGCGGGGTCCCCTACGAGCAGTACTTC.